Listed below are T cell receptor beta chains from one sample, sequenced in a study of beta chain features in type 1 diabetes. Method: immunoSEQ multiplex PCR; TCRdb's copy keeps in-frame clones and lacks some. Seen here are 630,000 or so clones, over 11% observed once, and the top ten hold roughly 0.04%. The source material was naive CD4+ T cells from blood. These receptors all stem from a man in his late teens or twenties with type 1 diabetes. Each CDR3 is given without its conserved first and last residue. D genes are given only for firm matches. Size is stated for part of the rows, as once, few or many counts, or as a class when the clone is expanded.

>TRBJ2-7|few|TRBV6-5|TRBD1
ASSYSTLDRGYEQY
>TRBJ2-3|NA|TRBV9|NA
ASSVGWTSTDTQY
>TRBJ2-7|few|TRBV10-3|TRBD2
ASNPGLALYEQY
>TRBJ2-7|few|TRBV6-5|NA
ASSYSGPIEHYEQY
>TRBJ1-1|NA|TRBV21-1|NA
ASSNWACFENTEAF
>TRBJ1-1|few|TRBV7-9|TRBD1
ASEPGTVSTEAF
>TRBJ1-5|few|TRBV30|NA
AWGGGLSNQPQH
>TRBJ1-6|few|TRBV27|NA
ASSLRGAPLH
>TRBJ2-7|NA|TRBV28|TRBD1
ASSPWTGSSYEQY
>TRBJ1-6|few|TRBV7-2|NA
ASSRLRDSPLH
>TRBJ1-3|few|TRBV7-2|NA
ASSFPHSGPLEGRNTIY
>TRBJ2-6|few|TRBV28|NA
ASSSGVSGANVLT
>TRBJ2-7|few|TRBV5-1|TRBD2
ASSPGSSGRPSSYEQY
>TRBJ2-3|NA|TRBV5-1|NA
ASSLGSGPSTDTQY
>TRBJ2-3|NA|TRBV19|TRBD1
ASAGTARTDTQY
>TRBJ2-7|few|TRBV29-1|TRBD1
SVETRQGTGGKEQY
>TRBJ2-1|few|TRBV19|NA
ASTDRSNEQF
>TRBJ1-5|few|TRBV30|NA
AWSYPHQGQPQH
>TRBJ1-2|NA|TRBV18|NA
ASSKPQGYGYT
>TRBJ1-1|NA|TRBV6-5|TRBD1
ASRPTGGINEAF
>TRBJ2-1|few|TRBV29-1|TRBD1
SVDRGLYNEQF
>TRBJ1-1|NA|TRBV2|NA
ASSAQGMNTEAF
>TRBJ1-2|NA|TRBV5-1|NA
ASSLGWPSYGYT
>TRBJ2-1|NA|TRBV9|TRBD2
ASSVLGTSTYNEQF
>TRBJ2-7|few|TRBV25-1|NA
ASSEGDAFYEQY
>TRBJ2-1|NA|TRBV14|TRBD2
ASSSSGIYNEQF
>TRBJ1-5|NA|TRBV30|TRBD1
AWSGRDRGPQPQH
>TRBJ2-4|few|TRBV10-3|TRBD2
ATPRRETGNIQY
>TRBJ2-2|NA|TRBV2|NA
ASTPAAGPWATGELF
>TRBJ2-7|few|TRBV18|NA
ASSPTRDVSYEQY
>TRBJ2-5|few|TRBV29-1|TRBD1
SVGEVEQGAAETQY
>TRBJ2-5|NA|TRBV30|NA
AWSAPKWTGVGETQY
>TRBJ2-2|few|TRBV30|NA
AWGGPGRTGELF
>TRBJ2-6|NA|TRBV6-1|NA
ASSDARDSRDSGANVLT
>TRBJ2-7|few|TRBV6-5|NA
ASSLGTTEQY
>TRBJ2-7|NA|TRBV7-9|NA
ASSTGTVHYEQY
>TRBJ2-5|NA|TRBV4-1|NA
ASSPSFGTQY
>TRBJ1-2|NA|TRBV6-5|NA
ASSQDSYGYT
>TRBJ1-5|NA|TRBV30|NA
AWSVHSGQGFNQPQH